This TCR beta chain was found in a study of T cells in Graves' hyperthyroidism and ophthalmopathy. There are 15 residues in the CDR3. J was trimmed by 7 bases and V by 5 bases; bases with no gene match: 9. CDR1 and CDR2 from the germline V gene are SGHVS and FNYEAQ. It was RNA transcripts that yielded the amplified TCR beta CDR3 regions. The HTBI primer set was used in a first-round RT-PCR of the TCR CDR3. TCRdb itself ran the multiplex PCR reads through MiXCR, one entry per CDR3 protein. The data show more than 550,000 distinct CDR3 sequences, roughly a sixth seen once. This clonotype originated in a woman aged 45-60 years with Graves' hyperthyroidism that later progressed to Graves' ophthalmopathy. V usage is TRBV7-6 and J usage is TRBJ1-1, with TRBD1 identical over 11 bases. The sequenced material came from blood. This CDR3 reads CASSNGQGAIVEAFF. The CDR3, as DNA: TGTGCCAGCAGCAACGGACAGGGGGCAATCGTTGAAGCTTTCTTT.